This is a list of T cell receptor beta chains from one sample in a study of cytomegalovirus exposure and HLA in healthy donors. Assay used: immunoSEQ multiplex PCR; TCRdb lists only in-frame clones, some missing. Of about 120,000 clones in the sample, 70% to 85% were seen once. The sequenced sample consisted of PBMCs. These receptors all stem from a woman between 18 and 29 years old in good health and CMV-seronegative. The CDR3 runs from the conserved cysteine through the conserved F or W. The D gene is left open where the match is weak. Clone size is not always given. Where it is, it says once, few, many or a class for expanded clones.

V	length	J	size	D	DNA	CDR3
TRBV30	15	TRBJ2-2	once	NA	TGTGCCTGGAGACGGACAAACTCAAGGACCGGGGAGCTGTTTTTT	CAWRRTNSRTGELFF
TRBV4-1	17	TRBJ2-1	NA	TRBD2	TGCGCCAGCAGCGCGACTAGCGGGGCTCTAACCTACAATGAGCAGTTCTTC	CASSATSGALTYNEQFF
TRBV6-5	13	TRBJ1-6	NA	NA	TGTGCCAGCGGGGGCGGATGGGACTCACCCCTCCACTTT	CASGGGWDSPLHF
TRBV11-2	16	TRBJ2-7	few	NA	TGTGCCAGCAGCTTAGGTAGACGGGGGAACTCCTACGAGCAGTACTTC	CASSLGRRGNSYEQYF
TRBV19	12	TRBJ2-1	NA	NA	TGTGCCAGTAGTATAAGAGCCAATGAGCAGTTCTTC	CASSIRANEQFF
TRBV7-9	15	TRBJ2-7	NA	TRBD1	TGTGCCAGCAGCTTAGAGGACAGGGTGGCTTTTAAGCAGTACTTC	CASSLEDRVAFKQYF
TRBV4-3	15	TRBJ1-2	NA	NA	TGCGCCAGCAGCCAAGGGGAGGAGGGGCTCTATGGCTACACCTTC	CASSQGEEGLYGYTF
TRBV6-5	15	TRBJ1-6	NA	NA	TGTGCCAGCAGTTACCTTACAGGGAGTATGTCACCCCTCCACTTT	CASSYLTGSMSPLHF
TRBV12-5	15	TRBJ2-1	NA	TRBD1	TGTGCTAGTGGACCGGGACAGAGCTCCTACAATGAGCAGTTCTTC	CASGPGQSSYNEQFF
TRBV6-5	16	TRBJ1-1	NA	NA	TGTGCCAGCAGTTACGATCCGGACAGCTTCGACACTGAAGCTTTCTTT	CASSYDPDSFDTEAFF
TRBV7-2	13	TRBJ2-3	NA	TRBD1	TGTGCCAGCACTATTACAGGGGGCGATACGCAGTATTTT	CASTITGGDTQYF
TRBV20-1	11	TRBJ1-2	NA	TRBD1	TGCAGTGCTGGGACAGGGGATGGCTACACCTTC	CSAGTGDGYTF
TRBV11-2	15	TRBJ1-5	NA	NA	TGTGCCAGCAGCTTAGGAAGGGGGAGCAATCAGCCCCAGCATTTT	CASSLGRGSNQPQHF
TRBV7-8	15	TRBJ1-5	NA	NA	TGTGCCAGCAGCTTAGAGGGCAGGGTTGGTCAGCCCCAGCATTTT	CASSLEGRVGQPQHF
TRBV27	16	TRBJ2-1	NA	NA	TGTGCCAGCAGTTCCACTACGGGGGGCCTATACGATGAGCAGTTCTTC	CASSSTTGGLYDEQFF
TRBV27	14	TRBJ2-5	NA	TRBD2	TGTGCCAGCAGTTTCGGACTAGCGTCAGAGACCCAGTACTTC	CASSFGLASETQYF
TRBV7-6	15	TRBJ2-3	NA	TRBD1	TGTGCCAGCAGCCTCGGGACAGGGATCACAGATACGCAGTATTTT	CASSLGTGITDTQYF
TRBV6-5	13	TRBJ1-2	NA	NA	TGTGCCAGCAGTTTAGCAGGGGACTATGGCTACACCTTC	CASSLAGDYGYTF
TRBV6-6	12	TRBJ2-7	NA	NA	TGTGCCAGCAGTTACTCAGGAGACGAGCAGTACTTC	CASSYSGDEQYF
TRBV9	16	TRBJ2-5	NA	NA	TGTGCCAGCAGCGTAGAGGGGGTCTTGACCCAAGAGACCCAGTACTTC	CASSVEGVLTQETQYF
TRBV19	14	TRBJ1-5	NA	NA	TGTGCCAGTAGTATCAGGGGACGCAATCAGCCCCAGCATTTT	CASSIRGRNQPQHF
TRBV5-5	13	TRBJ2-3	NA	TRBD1	TGTGCCAGCAGCCCACAGGGGTCAGATACGCAGTATTTT	CASSPQGSDTQYF
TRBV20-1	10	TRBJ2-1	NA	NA	TGCAGTGCTACCCCGAATGAGCAGTTCTTC	CSATPNEQFF
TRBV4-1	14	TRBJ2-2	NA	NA	TGCGCCAGCAGCCAAGATACAGACACCGGGGAGCTGTTTTTT	CASSQDTDTGELFF
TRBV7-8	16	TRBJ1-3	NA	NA	TGTGCCAGCAGCTTAGCGACCTTGAACAGCCGGAACACCATATATTTT	CASSLATLNSRNTIYF
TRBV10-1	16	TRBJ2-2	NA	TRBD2	TGCGCCAGGGTAAACTCTAGCGGGAGGGCCCCCGGGGAGCTGTTTTTT	CARVNSSGRAPGELFF
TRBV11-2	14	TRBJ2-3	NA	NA	TGTGCCAGCAGCTTATCAGCGGGCGCAGATACGCAGTATTTT	CASSLSAGADTQYF